This TCR beta chain was sequenced for a study of response to subunit inactivated influenza vaccine. Germline-derived CDR1 and CDR2 are MDHEN and SYDVKM. J lost 4 bases, V lost 5 bases, and 6 bases had no gene match. The CDR3 consists of 15 residues. This clonotype turned up a few times. The antigen is unknown. Overall study findings and caveats: The authors proposed limited new T cell recruitment per seasonal influenza vaccination.

MiXCR, run by TCRdb on the RT-PCR reads, gives a single entry per CDR3 protein. The sample lists 650,000 to 800,000 distinct CDR3 sequences; more than 11% were seen once. The origin of this receptor is a man aged 50 or older who received an inactivated influenza vaccine. Sequenced material: PBMCs from blood, taken approximately 15 days before vaccination. The chain carries TRBV28 and TRBJ1-5, with 9 bases lining up with TRBD1. The CDR3 sequence is CASSPLGQGNQPQHF. The CDR3 coding sequence is TGTGCCAGCAGTCCCCTTGGACAGGGGAATCAGCCCCAGCATTTT.